This T cell receptor beta chain stems from a study of T cells after yellow fever vaccination. Germline V gene lookup returns CDR1 LNHNV and CDR2 YYDKDF (reference sequence). This CDR3 is built from 15 residues. Trimming left V 0 bases short and J 8 bases short, with 16 bases between. Findings of the study overall: The presence of abundant clonotypes contaminating from the bulk population was possible in FACS-sorted repertoires. There was a small share of clonotypes that showed up in both the CD4 and CD8 compartments.

On this clonotype itself: Its specificity is unknown.

UMIs and a universal primer site were added when TCR cDNA was made by 5'RACE template switching. Each CDR3 protein is one row after TCRdb ran MiXCR on the 5' RACE reads. The sample records 500,000 to 650,000 distinct CDR3 sequences, roughly 12% being singletons. The gene calls are TRBV15 and TRBJ1-1; D uncertain. The TCR sequence derives from a young man who received the YFV17D yellow fever vaccine. Here the sequenced sample was PBMCs, taken on the day of the yellow fever booster vaccination. The CDR3 DNA reads as TGTGCCACCAGCAGAGATGTGCTGCGTCGGGGAGAAGCTTTCTTT. It encodes CATSRDVLRRGEAFF. The variable domain in full, completed from reference TRBV15 and TRBJ1-1, reads DAMVIQNPRYQVTQFGKPVTLSCSQTLNHNVMYWYQQKSSQAPKLLFHYYDKDFNNEADTPDNFQSRRPNTSFCFLDIRSPGLGDTAMYLCATSRDVLRRGEAFFGQGTRLTVV.